The present T cell receptor beta chain was sequenced within a study of blood T cell repertoires in COVID-19. CDR3 length: 16 amino acids. V was cut by 0 bases and J by 7 bases, with 15 bases left in between. CDR1 is LGHNA and CDR2 is YSLEER in the germline V gene. In the original analysis: Amplifying reference gene primers gave estimates of nucleated cell counts. TCRdb's table, derived via immunoSEQ multiplex PCR, lists solely in-frame clones and lacks some. V and J calls and clone size come straight from that table; D and trimming were deduced from the DNA. The table has about 340,000 clones, around 88% seen once; the top ten hold 2.5% to 3.5%.

Sequenced material: peripheral blood. The receptor's source is a young man with active or convalescent COVID-19. This rearrangement joins TRBV4-3 to TRBJ1-4; tentatively, D is TRBD1 (6 bases). The CDR3 region has the DNA TGCGCCAGCAGCCAAGATCCCAGGGGAAGGGGTGAAAAACTGTTTTTT. Translation gives CASSQDPRGRGEKLFF.